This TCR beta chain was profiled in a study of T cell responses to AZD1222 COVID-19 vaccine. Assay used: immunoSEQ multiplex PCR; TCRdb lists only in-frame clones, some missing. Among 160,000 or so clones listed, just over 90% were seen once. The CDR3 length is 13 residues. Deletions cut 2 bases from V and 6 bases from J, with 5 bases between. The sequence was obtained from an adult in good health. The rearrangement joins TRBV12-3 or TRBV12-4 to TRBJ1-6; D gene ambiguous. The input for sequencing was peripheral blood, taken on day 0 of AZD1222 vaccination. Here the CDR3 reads CASSLRANSPLHF. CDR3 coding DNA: TGTGCCAGCAGTTTACGGGCTAATTCACCCCTCCACTTT.